One sample yielded the 24 T cell receptor beta chains listed below, sequenced in a study of T-cell memory formation after mild COVID-19. In TCRdb, the 5' RACE reads were re-called with MiXCR into one record per CDR3 protein. Counted here are fewer than 400,000 distinct CDR3 sequences, around a sixth occurring once; the ten biggest clones make up roughly a fifth. Sequenced sample: PBMCs or a T cell subset sorted from them (not recorded which). These receptors came from a man between 18 and 35 years old who had mild COVID-19 (a few samples of this study predate the infection). Cell type and time point are not known.

J is TRBJ2-5 and V is TRBV6-2 or TRBV6-3; unclear D gene. There are 14 residues in the CDR3. Germline V CDR1 and CDR2: MNHEY, SVGEGT. The ends were cut back, 2 bases at V and 1 base at J, with 8 bases in the middle. CDR3 DNA sequence: TGTGCCAGCAGTTACCGACCTCTCCAAGAGACCCAGTACTTC. Translating gives CASSYRPLQETQYF.

This clonotype showed up just a few times. The V call is TRBV7-3, the J call TRBJ2-1, with TRBD1 matching 10 bases. Germline V gene data show CDR1 as SGHTA and CDR2 as FQGTGA. This CDR3 region has 15 residues. J gave up 8 bases and V 7 bases, and 11 bases lay outside the gene matches. The CDR3 loop reads CASTSRGTGVDEQFF. CDR3 coding DNA: TGTGCCAGCACCTCAAGAGGGACAGGGGTGGATGAGCAGTTCTTC.

The chain joins TRBV20-1 to TRBJ2-7; the D gene is possibly TRBD1 (6 bases). The CDR3 runs to 14 residues. Looked up from germline, CDR1 is DFQATT and CDR2 is SNEGSKA (reference sequence). V lost 3 bases, J lost 2 bases, and 14 bases lay in between. The chain's CDR3 is CSARRQGQTYEQYF. CDR3 DNA: TGCAGTGCTAGGCGGCAGGGGCAGACCTACGAGCAGTACTTC.

The sample holds a few counts of this clonotype. The chain joins TRBV20-1 to TRBJ2-3; D uncertain. The CDR3 is 14 amino acids. CDR1 and CDR2 from the germline V gene are DFQATT and SNEGSKA (reference sequence). Trimming stripped 5 bases from V and 1 base from J, with 13 bases between. CDR3 DNA sequence: TGCAGTGCTCCGGCGGTTCCCGGCACAGATACGCAGTATTTT. Translating it yields CSAPAVPGTDTQYF.

V usage is TRBV7-9 and J usage is TRBJ1-1; 8 bases align to TRBD1. The ends lost 5 bases at V and 5 bases at J; junction bases unmatched: 7. Germline CDR1 reads SEHNR; CDR2 reads FQNEAQ (reference sequence). There are 14 residues in the CDR3. The CDR3 DNA follows: TGTGCCAGCAGCCGCTCCGGACAGGGAACTGAAGCTTTCTTT. This translates into CASSRSGQGTEAFF. The entire variable domain, with the rest obtained from reference TRBV7-9 and TRBJ1-1, is as follows: DTGVSQNPRHKITKRGQNVTFRCDPISEHNRLYWYRQTLGQGPEFLTYFQNEAQLEKSRLLSDRFSAERPKGSFSTLEIQRTEQGDSAMYLCASSRSGQGTEAFFGQGTRLTVV.

With respect to this clonotype: The DNA is left out, because the CDR3 cannot be placed on it with certainty; the CDR3 is given as TCRdb lists it. This chain uses TRBV6-5 with TRBJ1-1. Germline CDR1 reads MNHEY; CDR2 reads SVGAGI. Both ends counted, the CDR3 spans 14 residues. This CDR3 reads CASSSSTGGTEAFF.

The chain has TRBV6-5 and TRBJ2-5, with 9 bases aligning to TRBD1. This CDR3 spans 15 amino acids. Trimming at V came to 5 bases and at J to 9 bases, leaving 13 bases not matched to a gene. Germline CDR1 MNHEY, CDR2 SVGAGI. The CDR3 bases are TGTGCCAGCAGTAGAGGGACAGGGAGTACGTGGGCCCAGTACTTC. It translates to CASSRGTGSTWAQYF.

The chain combines TRBV11-2 with TRBJ2-7; 9 bases line up with TRBD1. Germline assignment: CDR1 SGHAT and CDR2 FQNNGV. V lost 3 bases and J lost 9; bases outside the gene matches: 6. This CDR3 contains 13 residues. The CDR3, as DNA: TGTGCCAGCAGCTTCGACAGGGGGTTTGTGCAGTACGTC. Encoded protein: CASSFDRGFVQYV.

V and J are TRBV12-3 or TRBV12-4 and TRBJ1-1, with D possibly TRBD1 on 6 matching bases. V was cut by 6 bases and J by 0 bases, with 11 bases left in between. CDR3 length: 14 residues. The CDR3 nucleotides are TGTGCCAGCAGGATACAGGGATTGAACACTGAAGCTTTCTTT. Encoded protein: CASRIQGLNTEAFF.

This clonotype was seen only a few times. The chain is built from TRBV20-1 and TRBJ2-1, with D perhaps matching TRBD2 (6 bases). This CDR3 has 15 amino acids. Germline V gene sequence: CDR1 DFQATT, CDR2 SNEGSKA (reference sequence). V lost 3 bases to trimming and J lost 8 bases, with 20 bases between them. The CDR3 sequence: CSARAGLRFSYEQFF. The CDR3 DNA is TGCAGTGCTAGGGCGGGACTCCGTTTCAGTTATGAGCAGTTCTTC.

This clonotype was counted a few times. The chain is built from TRBV7-2 and TRBJ2-2, with 8 nucleotides matching TRBD2. Per germline, CDR1 SGHTA and CDR2 FQGNSA. The CDR3 consists of 15 residues. Losses at the gene ends were 7 bases for V and 1 base for J; bases not matched to a gene: 5. The CDR3 protein is CASTKLAGNTGELFF. DNA for the CDR3: TGTGCCAGCACCAAGCTAGCGGGGAACACCGGGGAGCTGTTTTTT. Full variable domain (remainder filled in from reference TRBV7-2 and TRBJ2-2): GAGVSQSPSNKVTEKGKDVELRCDPISGHTALYWYRQSLGQGLEFLIYFQGNSAPDKSGLPSDRFSAERTGGSVSTLTIQRTQQEDSAVYLCASTKLAGNTGELFFGEGSRLTVL.

This chain links TRBV7-2 with TRBJ2-1; D remains ambiguous. Germline CDR1 SGHTA, CDR2 FQGNSA. Trimming shortened V by 5 bases and J by 6 bases, and 11 bases separated the two germline ends. This CDR3 is 13 amino acids long. CDR3 sequence: CASSEEPGNEQFF. CDR3 in DNA: TGTGCCAGCAGCGAGGAGCCGGGCAATGAGCAGTTCTTC.

The chain recombines TRBV15 with TRBJ2-3; no clear D gene. V was cut by 3 bases and J by 4 bases, with 8 bases left in between. Germline V gene lookup returns CDR1 LNHNV and CDR2 YYDKDF (reference sequence). This CDR3 region has 13 residues. The CDR3 is CATSRTVADTQYF. The CDR3 bases are TGTGCCACCAGCAGGACCGTTGCAGATACGCAGTATTTT.

This clonotype has just a few counts. V is TRBV20-1 and J is TRBJ2-3; a weak D match, TRBD2 (6 bases). The V gene lost 6 bases and the J gene lost 3 bases, with 22 bases spanning the gap. The V gene's germline CDR1 is DFQATT and CDR2 SNEGSKA (reference sequence). The CDR3 runs 16 residues. CDR3 nucleotide sequence: TGCAGTGCCTCGCTTCCGGGGGATGCGAAGACAGATACGCAGTATTTT. Translating gives CSASLPGDAKTDTQYF.

This clonotype has a handful of counts. The rearrangement uses TRBV2 and TRBJ1-1; maybe TRBD1 (5 bases). This CDR3 has 15 amino acids. The V end was cut by 2 bases, the J end by 5 bases, with 15 bases between. Germline CDR1 and CDR2: SNHLY and FYNNEI. CDR3 sequence: CASSERGRRRTEAFF. CDR3 nucleotide sequence: TGTGCCAGCAGTGAAAGGGGCAGGCGGAGGACTGAAGCTTTCTTT.

J is TRBJ2-5 and V is TRBV3-1; 8 nucleotides agree with TRBD2. The CDR3 is 14 residues long. Germline V gene lookup returns CDR1 LGHDT and CDR2 YNNKEL (reference sequence). V shed 4 bases, J shed 5 bases, and the junction held 6 bases outside the gene matches. DNA of the CDR3: TGTGCCAGCAGCCTAATCGGGACTAGGGAGACCCAGTACTTC. As protein: CASSLIGTRETQYF.

A few counts support this clonotype. The chain couples TRBV12-3 or TRBV12-4 to TRBJ2-1; possibly TRBD2 for D (6 bases). With 6 bases removed from V and 5 bases from J, the gap between germline ends came to 11 bases. CDR3 length equals 13 residues. The CDR3 region is CASRPGLDNEQFF. The CDR3 nucleotides read TGTGCCAGCAGGCCGGGACTCGACAATGAGCAGTTCTTC.

This clonotype was recorded a few times. This sequence joins TRBV28 and TRBJ2-2; TRBD2 is a possible D gene (6 bases). Trimming cost V 5 bases and J 5 bases, with 15 bases left between them. CDR1 is MDHEN and CDR2 is SYDVKM in the germline V gene. The CDR3 has 15 amino acids. This CDR3 reads CASSTRLVATGELFF. DNA for the CDR3: TGTGCCAGCAGTACCAGACTAGTTGCTACCGGGGAGCTGTTTTTT. The variable domain in full, with the rest retrieved from reference TRBV28 and TRBJ2-2, is DVKVTQSSRYLVKRTGEKVFLECVQDMDHENMFWYRQDPGLGLRLIYFSYDVKMKEKGDIPEGYSVSREKKERFSLILESASTNQTSMYLCASSTRLVATGELFFGEGSRLTVL.

The V call is TRBV29-1, the J call TRBJ2-3; tentative D call: TRBD2 (5 bases). V gave up 3 bases and J gave up 1 base, with 11 bases separating them. Germline V CDR1 and CDR2: SQVTM, ANQGSEA. This CDR3 contains 14 residues. CDR3 bases: TGCAGCGTTGACCCTTCGGAGGGCACAGATACGCAGTATTTT. Amino acid sequence: CSVDPSEGTDTQYF.

The chain combines TRBV27 with TRBJ1-5, with D maybe TRBD1 (6 bases). This CDR3 is built from 15 residues. The ends were cut back, 6 bases at V and 6 bases at J, with 18 bases in the middle. Germline V gives CDR1 MNHEY, CDR2 SMNVEV (reference sequence). CDR3 bases: TGTGCCAGCAGCCCGGACAGAAATCTAGGTCAGCCCCAGCATTTT. This gives the protein CASSPDRNLGQPQHF.

The gene calls are TRBV5-1 and TRBJ2-5, with TRBD1 identical over 7 bases. The CDR3 is 14 residues long. V shed 9 bases, J shed 4 bases, and the junction held 12 bases outside the gene matches. CDR1 is SGHRS and CDR2 is YFSETQ in the germline V gene. The CDR3, as DNA: TGCGCCACCAGAGCCGAACAGGGGCGAGAGACCCAGTACTTC. Its protein product is CATRAEQGRETQYF.

This clonotype was seen at least ten times. The chain is built from TRBV4-1 and TRBJ1-5; no clear D gene. Germline V gene data show CDR1 as MGHRA and CDR2 as YSYEKL. The V end lost 0 bases, the J end lost 0 bases, and 3 bases lay between the germline ends. This CDR3 comprises 14 residues. CDR3 region: CASSQDHSNQPQHF. The DNA for the CDR3 is TGCGCCAGCAGCCAAGACCATAGCAATCAGCCCCAGCATTTT.

Here the CDR3 DNA reads TGTGCCAGTAGTATAGGGTCTAGCGGGGGATCCTACGAGCAGTACTTC. Encoded protein: CASSIGSSGGSYEQYF. The chain recombines TRBV19 with TRBJ2-7; TRBD2 agrees at 10 bases. CDR1 is LNHDA and CDR2 is SQIVND in the germline V gene (reference sequence). The V segment lost 1 base and the J segment 1 base; nucleotides outside the gene matches: 4. This CDR3 is built from 16 residues.

The chain links TRBV7-6 to TRBJ2-7; D gene unclear. Germline-derived CDR1 and CDR2 are SGHVS and FNYEAQ. The V end lost 1 base, the J end lost 2 bases, and 12 bases lay between the germline ends. The CDR3 covers 15 residues. The CDR3 DNA reads TGTGCCAGCAGCTTAGGTACGGCAGCCACCTACGAGCAGTACTTC. Translation: CASSLGTAATYEQYF.